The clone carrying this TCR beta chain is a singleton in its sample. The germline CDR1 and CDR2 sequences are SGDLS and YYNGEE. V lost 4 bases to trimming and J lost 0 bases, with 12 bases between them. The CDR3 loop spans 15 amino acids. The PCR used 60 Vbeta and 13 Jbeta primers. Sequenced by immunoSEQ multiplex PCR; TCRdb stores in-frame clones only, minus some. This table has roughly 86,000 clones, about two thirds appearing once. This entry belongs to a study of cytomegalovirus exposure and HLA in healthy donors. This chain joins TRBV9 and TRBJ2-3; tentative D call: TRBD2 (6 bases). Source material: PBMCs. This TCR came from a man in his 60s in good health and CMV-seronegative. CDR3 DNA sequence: TGTGCCAGCAGCCCCCGGGACTCGAGCACAGATACGCAGTATTTT. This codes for CASSPRDSSTDTQYF.